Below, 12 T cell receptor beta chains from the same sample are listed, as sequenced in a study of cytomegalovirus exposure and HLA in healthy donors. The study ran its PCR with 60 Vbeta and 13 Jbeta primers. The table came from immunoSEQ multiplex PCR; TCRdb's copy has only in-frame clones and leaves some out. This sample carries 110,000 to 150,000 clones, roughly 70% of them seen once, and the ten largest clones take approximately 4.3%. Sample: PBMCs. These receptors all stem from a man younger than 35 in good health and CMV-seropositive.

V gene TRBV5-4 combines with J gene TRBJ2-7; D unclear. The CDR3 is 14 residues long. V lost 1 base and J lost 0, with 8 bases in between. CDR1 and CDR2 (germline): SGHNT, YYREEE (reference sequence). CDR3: CASSLSAASYEQYF. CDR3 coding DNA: TGTGCCAGCAGCTTGAGCGCAGCCTCCTACGAGCAGTACTTC.

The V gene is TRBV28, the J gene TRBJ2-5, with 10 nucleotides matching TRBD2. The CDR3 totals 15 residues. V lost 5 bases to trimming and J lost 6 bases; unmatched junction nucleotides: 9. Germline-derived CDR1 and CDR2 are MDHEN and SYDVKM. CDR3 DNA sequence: TGTGCCAGCAGTCGCCTAGCGGGAGTACAAAAGACCCAGTACTTC. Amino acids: CASSRLAGVQKTQYF.

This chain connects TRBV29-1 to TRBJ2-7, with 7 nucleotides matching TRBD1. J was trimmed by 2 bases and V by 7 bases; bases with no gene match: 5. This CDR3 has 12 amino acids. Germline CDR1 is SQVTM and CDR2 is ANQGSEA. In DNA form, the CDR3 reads TGCAGCGCTTTGACAGGGCCCTACGAGCAGTACTTC. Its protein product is CSALTGPYEQYF.

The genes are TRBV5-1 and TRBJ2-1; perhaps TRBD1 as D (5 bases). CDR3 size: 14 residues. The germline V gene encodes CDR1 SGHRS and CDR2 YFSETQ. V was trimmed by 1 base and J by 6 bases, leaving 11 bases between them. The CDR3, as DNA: TGCGCCAGCAGCTTGTCGGTGGGGCTCAATGAGCAGTTCTTC. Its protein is CASSLSVGLNEQFF.

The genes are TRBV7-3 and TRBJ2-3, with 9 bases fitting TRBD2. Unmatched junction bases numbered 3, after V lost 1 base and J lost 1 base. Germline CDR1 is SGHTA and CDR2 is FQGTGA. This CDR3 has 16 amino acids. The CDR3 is CASSLRPSGGTDTQYF. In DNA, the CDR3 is TGTGCCAGCAGCTTAAGACCTAGCGGGGGCACAGATACGCAGTATTTT.

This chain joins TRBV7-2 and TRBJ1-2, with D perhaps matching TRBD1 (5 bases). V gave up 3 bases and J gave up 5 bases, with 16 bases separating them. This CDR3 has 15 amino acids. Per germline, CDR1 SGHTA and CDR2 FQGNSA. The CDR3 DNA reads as TGTGCCAGCAGCTTGGGGCAGGAAACCTTTTATGGCTACACCTTC. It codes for CASSLGQETFYGYTF.

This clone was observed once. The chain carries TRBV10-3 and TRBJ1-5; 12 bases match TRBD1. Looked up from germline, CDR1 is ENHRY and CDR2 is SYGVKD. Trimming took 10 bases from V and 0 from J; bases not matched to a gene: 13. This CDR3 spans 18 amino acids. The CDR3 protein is CATTPGQGAPASNQPQHF. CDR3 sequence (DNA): TGTGCCACCACCCCGGGACAGGGGGCCCCTGCTAGCAATCAGCCCCAGCATTTT.

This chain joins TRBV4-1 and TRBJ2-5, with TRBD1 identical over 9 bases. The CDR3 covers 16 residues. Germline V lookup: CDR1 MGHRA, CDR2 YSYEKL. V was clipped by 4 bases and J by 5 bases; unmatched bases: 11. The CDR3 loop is CASSPVGTGSWETQYF. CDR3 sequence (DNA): TGCGCCAGCAGCCCGGTCGGGACAGGGTCTTGGGAGACCCAGTACTTC.

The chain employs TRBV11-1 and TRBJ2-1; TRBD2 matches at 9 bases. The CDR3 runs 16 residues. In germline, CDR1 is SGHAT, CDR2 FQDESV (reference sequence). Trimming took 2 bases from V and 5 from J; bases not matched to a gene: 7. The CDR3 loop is CASSLYRGRGNNEQFF. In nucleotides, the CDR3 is TGTGCCAGCAGCTTATATCGCGGGAGGGGCAACAATGAGCAGTTCTTC.

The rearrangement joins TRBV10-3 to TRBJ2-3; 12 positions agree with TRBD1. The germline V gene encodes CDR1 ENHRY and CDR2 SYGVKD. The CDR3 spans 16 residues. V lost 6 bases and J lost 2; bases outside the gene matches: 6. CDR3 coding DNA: TGTGCCATCAGGGGGGACAGGGGGCCGGTCACAGATACGCAGTATTTT. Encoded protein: CAIRGDRGPVTDTQYF.

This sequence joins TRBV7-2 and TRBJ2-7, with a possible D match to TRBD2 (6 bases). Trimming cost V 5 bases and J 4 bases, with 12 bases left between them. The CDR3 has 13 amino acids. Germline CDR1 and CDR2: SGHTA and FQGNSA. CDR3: CASSGGIAYEQYF. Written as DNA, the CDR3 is TGTGCCAGCAGCGGAGGGATAGCATACGAGCAGTACTTC.

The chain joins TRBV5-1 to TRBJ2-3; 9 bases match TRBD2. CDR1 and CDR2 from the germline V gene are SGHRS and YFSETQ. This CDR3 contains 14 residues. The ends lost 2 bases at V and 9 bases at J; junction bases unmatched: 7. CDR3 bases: TGCGCCAGCAGCTTTGGCGGGGGGGCGGGCACGCAGTATTTT. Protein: CASSFGGGAGTQYF.